Listed here are 22 T cell receptor beta chains from one sample, sequenced in a study of T-cell reconstitution after alpha-beta-depleted transplantation in children. Unique molecular identifiers were incorporated into the prepared TCRbeta library. TCRdb analysed the PCR reads with MiXCR anew, one entry per CDR3 protein. The table includes about 16,000 distinct CDR3 sequences, around 8.3% detected once. This specimen consisted of PBMCs, mostly from graft donor cells, obtained 60 days after TCRalphabeta/CD19-depleted stem cell transplant. The receptors were gathered from a boy under two years old who had a stem cell transplant for Wiskott-Aldrich syndrome, so the T cells may come from the graft donor.

This clonotype was picked up many times. V and J are TRBV12-3 or TRBV12-4 and TRBJ2-7; unclear D gene. This CDR3 spans 14 amino acids. The V and J ends lost 3 bases and 0 bases respectively, with 9 bases between them. This CDR3 is CASSFRPNSYEQYF. The CDR3 bases are TGTGCCAGCAGTTTCCGGCCGAACTCCTACGAGCAGTACTTC.

The sample holds many counts of this clonotype. The genes are TRBV6-5 and TRBJ2-3, with TRBD2 matching over 8 bases. The J segment lost 6 bases and the V segment lost 2 bases, leaving 16 bases of the junction unmatched. From germline, CDR1 is MNHEY and CDR2 SVGAGI. The CDR3 totals 18 residues. DNA for the CDR3: TGTGCCAGCAGTTACGAGACCCTCGGCGGGGGGCGGAGGGATACGCAGTATTTT. This translates into CASSYETLGGGRRDTQYF.

This clonotype has at least ten counts. The CDR3 reads CASSQYPDNEQFF. For the CDR3, the DNA is TGTGCCAGCAGCCAATATCCCGACAATGAGCAGTTCTTC. The chain links TRBV16 to TRBJ2-1, with no clear D. Trimming took off 1 base at V and 5 bases at J, with 6 bases between the two ends. CDR3 size: 13 residues. Germline-derived CDR1 and CDR2 are KGHSY and FQNENV.

In its sample, this clonotype was seen many times. This chain uses TRBV6-5 with TRBJ1-4, with 7 bases aligning to TRBD1. V lost 2 bases to trimming and J lost 8 bases; unmatched junction nucleotides: 8. Germline V CDR1 and CDR2: MNHEY, SVGAGI. The CDR3 extends over 15 amino acids. CDR3 loop: CASSYGTGEGEKLFF. CDR3 nucleotide sequence: TGTGCCAGCAGTTACGGTACAGGGGAAGGGGAAAAACTGTTTTTT.

The chain uses TRBV18 and TRBJ2-1, with TRBD2 matching 9 bases. Germline V gene data show CDR1 as KGHSH and CDR2 as LQKENI. The ends lost 6 bases at V and 7 bases at J; junction bases unmatched: 16. There are 17 residues in the CDR3. CDR3 in DNA: TGTGCCAGCTCTCCTGCCCGGCCGGGACTAGCTCTAAATGAGCAGTTCTTC. It translates to CASSPARPGLALNEQFF.

This clonotype was seen many times. This CDR3 is CASSLLTGTSAYNEQFF. The CDR3 DNA follows: TGTGCCAGCAGTTTATTGACCGGGACTAGCGCCTACAATGAGCAGTTCTTC. The chain employs TRBV5-6 and TRBJ2-1; 10 nucleotides align to TRBD2. This CDR3 contains 17 residues. The germline CDR1 and CDR2 sequences are SGHDT and YYEEEE. The trim removed 5 bases at V and 2 bases at J, leaving 10 bases unmatched.

This clonotype came up many times. The genes are TRBV6-1 and TRBJ1-5; a possible D gene is TRBD1 (6 bases). The CDR3 has 13 residues. Per the germline V gene, CDR1 is MNHNS and CDR2 is SASEGT. Trimming shortened V by 7 bases and J by 5 bases, and 12 bases separated the two germline ends. CDR3 coding DNA: TGTGCCAGCAAAACAGGGACGGATCAGCCCCAGCATTTT. Amino acid sequence: CASKTGTDQPQHF.

This clonotype was counted ten times or more. The chain links TRBV18 to TRBJ1-1; 7 bases map to TRBD1. This CDR3 is built from 15 residues. Trimming cost V 3 bases and J 0 bases; bases outside gene matches: 4. Germline V gene data show CDR1 as KGHSH and CDR2 as LQKENI. The CDR3 coding sequence is TGTGCCAGCTCACCCTTAACAGGGGTGAACACTGAAGCTTTCTTT. The encoded protein is CASSPLTGVNTEAFF.

This clonotype has a count of ten or more. The chain recombines TRBV19 with TRBJ2-2; D gene ambiguous. The V end lost 6 bases, the J end lost 0 bases, and 17 bases lay between the germline ends. The CDR3 covers 17 residues. Germline CDR1 LNHDA, CDR2 SQIVND (reference sequence). CDR3 in DNA: TGTGCCAGTAGGAGGATTGGCAGTCGAACGAACACCGGGGAGCTGTTTTTT. Its translation is CASRRIGSRTNTGELFF.

This clonotype showed up many times. This chain links TRBV5-1 with TRBJ2-3; 8 positions match TRBD2. CDR1 is SGHRS, CDR2 YFSETQ, per germline. The CDR3 loop spans 14 amino acids. The J segment lost 10 bases and the V segment lost 4 bases, leaving 11 bases of the junction unmatched. The CDR3 loop reads CASSIGTSSFPQYF. DNA for the CDR3: TGCGCCAGCAGCATCGGGACTAGTTCCTTCCCGCAGTATTTT. Full variable domain (remainder filled in from reference TRBV5-1 and TRBJ2-3): KAGVTQTPRYLIKTRGQQVTLSCSPISGHRSVSWYQQTPGQGLQFLFEYFSETQRNKGNFPGRFSGRQFSNSRSEMNVSTLELGDSALYLCASSIGTSSFPQYFGPGTRLTVL.

In this sample, this clonotype turned up many times. The V call is TRBV6-5, the J call TRBJ1-6; D not certain. This CDR3 has 10 residues. Trimming pared 6 bases from V and 9 bases from J, leaving 3 bases between. Germline lookup yields CDR1 MNHEY and CDR2 SVGAGI. CDR3 sequence (DNA): TGTGCCAGCAGCGGTTCACCCCTCCACTTT. The encoded protein is CASSGSPLHF.

Sample share makes this clonotype large. The chain recombines TRBV3-1 with TRBJ2-7, with 10 bases identical to TRBD1. This CDR3 has 16 amino acids. V was pared by 0 bases and J by 6 bases, with 8 bases of the junction left unmatched. Germline V gene sequence: CDR1 LGHDT, CDR2 YNNKEL (reference sequence). CDR3 amino acids: CASSQDPWTGGGEQYF. CDR3 bases: TGTGCCAGCAGCCAAGATCCTTGGACAGGGGGGGGCGAGCAGTACTTC.

This clonotype was seen at least ten times. The CDR3 region is CSSGLIQETQYF. The DNA for the CDR3 is TGCAGCTCGGGACTAATTCAAGAGACCCAGTACTTC. The V gene is TRBV29-1, the J gene TRBJ2-5, with 7 positions matching TRBD2. Trimming removed 8 bases from V and 2 bases from J; junction bases left unmatched: 5. Germline V gives CDR1 SQVTM, CDR2 ANQGSEA. The CDR3 consists of 12 residues. The variable domain in full, with the rest retrieved from reference TRBV29-1 and TRBJ2-5, is SAVISQKPSRDICQRGTSLTIQCQVDSQVTMMFWYRQQPGQSLTLIATANQGSEATYESGFVIDKFPISRPNLTFSTLTVSNMSPEDSSIYLCSSGLIQETQYFGPGTRLLVL.

Note on this clonotype: The junction differs from germline at one of its ends, possibly a read error. The chain carries TRBV7-2 and TRBJ1-2, with a weak D call TRBD1 (5 bases). From germline, CDR1 is SGHTA and CDR2 FQGNSA. The CDR3 is made up of 13 amino acids. The CDR3, as DNA: TGTGCCAGCGGCTTGGGGCTAAACTACTGCTACACCTTC. Its protein is CASGLGLNYCYTF.

This clonotype was observed a few times. The rearrangement uses TRBV2 and TRBJ2-7; D not resolved. Germline V gene sequence: CDR1 SNHLY, CDR2 FYNNEI. The CDR3 length is 11 residues. V lost 0 bases and J 7 bases, leaving 4 bases between the germline ends. The CDR3 region has the DNA TGTGCCAGCAGTGAAGCGGGGGAGCAGTACTTC. Translated, it gives CASSEAGEQYF.

V gene TRBV7-3 combines with J gene TRBJ2-5; D gene unclear. Germline V lookup: CDR1 SGHTA, CDR2 FQGTGA. Deletions cut 1 base from V and 4 bases from J, with 13 bases between. The CDR3 contains 15 residues. The CDR3 spells CASSLNALVGETQYF. The DNA of the CDR3 is TGTGCCAGCAGCTTAAACGCGTTGGTAGGAGAGACCCAGTACTTC.

Ten or more counts support this clonotype. V gene TRBV10-3 combines with J gene TRBJ2-1; the D is unclear. Trimming removed 4 bases from V and 10 bases from J, with 17 bases in between. Germline CDR1 and CDR2: ENHRY and SYGVKD. The CDR3 contains 14 residues. The CDR3 DNA follows: TGTGCCATCAGTGCTCCGGGTGGCACTAAGGAGCAGTTCTTC. As protein: CAISAPGGTKEQFF.

There are many counts of this clonotype. V usage is TRBV24-1 and J usage is TRBJ2-5, with D perhaps TRBD2 (6 bases). Germline V gene lookup returns CDR1 KGHDR and CDR2 SFDVKD. This CDR3 is built from 14 residues. Trimming cost V 3 bases and J 7 bases, with 14 bases left between them. This chain's CDR3 is CATSDPTGLGTQYF. The DNA of the CDR3 is TGTGCCACCAGTGATCCCACGGGACTCGGGACCCAGTACTTC.

This clonotype is large. The rearrangement joins TRBV7-9 to TRBJ1-3, with TRBD1 matching 8 bases. The CDR3 contains 17 residues. The V and J ends lost 3 bases and 6 bases, in that order; junction bases with no gene match: 13. Germline V gene sequence: CDR1 SEHNR, CDR2 FQNEAQ (reference sequence). The CDR3 protein is CASSFPLGGQGKNTIYF. The CDR3, as DNA: TGTGCCAGCAGCTTCCCTCTCGGCGGACAGGGAAAAAACACCATATATTTT. The whole variable domain, filled in from reference TRBV7-9 and TRBJ1-3, reads DTGVSQNPRHKITKRGQNVTFRCDPISEHNRLYWYRQTLGQGPEFLTYFQNEAQLEKSRLLSDRFSAERPKGSFSTLEIQRTEQGDSAMYLCASSFPLGGQGKNTIYFGEGSWLTVV.

This clonotype was seen only a few times. The chain combines TRBV3-1 with TRBJ2-7, with 10 bases lining up with TRBD1. V lost 10 bases and J lost 6; bases outside the gene matches: 18. The germline V gene encodes CDR1 LGHDT and CDR2 YNNKEL (reference sequence). This CDR3 spans 16 amino acids. The CDR3 reads CATSKDPWTGGGEQYF. In nucleotides, the CDR3 is TGTGCCACCTCCAAAGATCCTTGGACAGGGGGGGGCGAGCAGTACTTC.

This clonotype was observed many times. V is TRBV4-1 and J is TRBJ1-2; D not resolved. Per the germline V gene, CDR1 is MGHRA and CDR2 is YSYEKL. V lost 2 bases and J 3 bases, leaving 13 bases between the germline ends. The CDR3 consists of 15 residues. The chain's CDR3 is CASSQNVYGDYGYTF. In nucleotides, the CDR3 is TGCGCCAGCAGCCAAAATGTTTACGGGGACTATGGCTACACCTTC.

This clonotype was observed a few times. The V call is TRBV5-4, the J call TRBJ2-1; a possible D gene is TRBD2 (5 bases). Germline CDR1 is SGHNT and CDR2 is YYREEE (reference sequence). The CDR3 sequence is 16 residues long. Trimming stripped 6 bases from V and 0 bases from J, with 16 bases between. CDR3 amino acids: CASTLGGPSSYNEQFF. CDR3 nucleotides: TGTGCCAGCACACTCGGCGGGCCCAGCTCCTACAATGAGCAGTTCTTC. The whole variable domain, remainder taken from reference TRBV5-4 and TRBJ2-1, is ETGVTQSPTHLIKTRGQQVTLRCSSQSGHNTVSWYQQALGQGPQFIFQYYREEENGRGNFPPRFSGLQFPNYSSELNVNALELDDSALYLCASTLGGPSSYNEQFFGPGTRLTVL.